This TCR beta chain is drawn from a study of spatial heterogeneity in lung cancer. The overall study: Compared with alpha-chain sequences, beta-chain sequences were consistently detected in greater numbers. As counted in raw reads, each unique TCR and UMI combination appeared more than ten times on average.

Time point: sample taken at primary tumor resection. No cell sorting; template was whole RNA from tumor, lung tissue or PBMC. The CDR3 has 12 amino acids. The germline CDR1 and CDR2 sequences are DFQATT and SNEGSKA (reference sequence). V shed 5 bases and J shed 6 bases, with 14 bases lying between them. Unique molecular identifiers, one per molecule, were present on every TCR cDNA molecule. TCRdb passed the 5' RACE reads through MiXCR, listing each CDR3 protein once. In the table there are over 50,000 distinct CDR3 sequences, roughly 6.4% of which are singletons. This clonotype was picked up a small number of times.

This clonotype was sampled from a female donor with early-stage non-small cell lung cancer. The chain has TRBV20-1 and TRBJ2-7, with TRBD1 as a possible D gene (7 bases). The sample was PBMCs, taken at surgery. The CDR3 DNA reads as TGCAGTGCTGCGGGACAGTTCTCCGAGCAGTACTTC. Translation gives CSAAGQFSEQYF.